This paragraph covers one T cell receptor beta chain sequence. Trimming cost V 2 bases and J 2 bases, with 19 bases left between them. Germline V lookup: CDR1 MNHEY, CDR2 SMNVEV (reference sequence). This CDR3 is built from 18 residues. Sequenced by immunoSEQ multiplex PCR; TCRdb stores in-frame clones only, minus some. The profile shows about 270,000 clones, roughly 80% of them singletons. The data originate from a study of control samples from healthy donors and cancer patients. The chain employs TRBV27 and TRBJ1-3; D unresolved. The clonotype was recovered from a woman aged 55-69 years with lung cancer. The sequencing sample was made of PBMCs. The CDR3 loop is CASSLVADVGSAGNTIYF. CDR3 bases: TGTGCCAGCAGTTTAGTCGCCGACGTAGGGTCGGCTGGAAACACCATATATTTT.